This T cell receptor (beta chain) was identified in a study of T cell changes during pregnancy in multiple sclerosis. Using immunoSEQ multiplex PCR, the repertoire was profiled, and TCRdb retains in-frame clones only, with some absent. The table lists 55,000 to 70,000 clones, approximately 89% of them singletons. V was pared by 2 bases and J by 5 bases, with 3 bases of the junction left unmatched. This CDR3 has 14 residues. CDR1 is SGHNT and CDR2 is YYREEE in the germline V gene (reference sequence). The chain has TRBV5-4 and TRBJ1-4, with 7 positions matching TRBD1. Sample: peripheral blood, taken after pregnancy. This receptor was taken from a female donor with multiple sclerosis, enrolled in a pregnancy study. CDR3 bases: TGTGCCAGCAGCTTAATAGGGGGCAATGAAAAACTGTTTTTT. Encoded protein: CASSLIGGNEKLFF.